Below are 12 T cell receptor beta chains sequenced from a single sample in a study of T cells in localized non-small cell lung cancer. Assay used: immunoSEQ multiplex PCR; TCRdb lists only in-frame clones, some missing. This table holds approximately 23,000 clones, 85% to 90% found once. The sequencing here drew on peripheral blood, taken before any cancer treatment. These TCRs come from a male donor older than 55 with stage I lung adenocarcinoma.

This rearrangement joins TRBV18 to TRBJ2-7; TRBD1 is a possible D gene (5 bases). Looked up from germline, CDR1 is KGHSH and CDR2 is LQKENI. The CDR3 extends over 18 amino acids. The V and J ends lost 3 bases and 4 bases respectively, with 25 bases between them. The CDR3 spells CASSPKVGTGRVGYEQYF. The CDR3 region has the DNA TGTGCCAGCTCACCTAAGGTTGGCACAGGTAGAGTAGGGTACGAGCAGTACTTC.

The chain employs TRBV7-2 and TRBJ2-7; D is ambiguous. Deletions cut 3 bases from V and 0 bases from J, with 3 bases between. Germline CDR1 and CDR2: SGHTA and FQGNSA. The CDR3 sequence is 12 residues long. CDR3 DNA: TGTGCCAGCAGCTTTACCTCCTACGAGCAGTACTTC. The encoded protein is CASSFTSYEQYF. Together with reference TRBV7-2 and TRBJ2-7, the CDR3 gives the full variable domain: GAGVSQSPSNKVTEKGKDVELRCDPISGHTALYWYRQSLGQGLEFLIYFQGNSAPDKSGLPSDRFSAERTGGSVSTLTIQRTQQEDSAVYLCASSFTSYEQYFGPGTRLTVT.

This clone was recorded only once. This chain uses TRBV28 with TRBJ1-2; no definite D call. The CDR3 has 11 residues. Germline loops: CDR1 MDHEN, CDR2 SYDVKM. Trimming cost V 4 bases and J 1 base, with 1 base left between them. CDR3 DNA: TGTGCCAGCAGTTATAACTATGGCTACACCTTC. It encodes CASSYNYGYTF.

The J gene is TRBJ1-5, the V gene TRBV19; perhaps TRBD1 as D (6 bases). With 6 bases removed from V and 3 bases from J, the gap between germline ends came to 15 bases. Germline assignment: CDR1 LNHDA and CDR2 SQIVND (reference sequence). The CDR3 spans 15 residues. CDR3 DNA: TGTGCCAGTAGCCAAGGACAGACTCCCAATCAGCCCCAGCATTTT. Encoded protein: CASSQGQTPNQPQHF. Together with reference TRBV19 and TRBJ1-5, the CDR3 gives the full variable domain: DGGITQSPKYLFRKEGQNVTLSCEQNLNHDAMYWYRQDPGQGLRLIYYSQIVNDFQKGDIAEGYSVSREKKESFPLTVTSAQKNPTAFYLCASSQGQTPNQPQHFGDGTRLSIL.

V is TRBV19 and J is TRBJ2-5; 8 nucleotides line up with TRBD1. Germline assignment: CDR1 LNHDA and CDR2 SQIVND (reference sequence). The CDR3 consists of 17 residues. V was clipped by 4 bases and J by 7 bases; unmatched bases: 17. The CDR3 spells CASSTPESRDRRRTQYF. The DNA of the CDR3 is TGTGCCAGTAGTACCCCTGAGTCCCGGGACAGGAGGAGGACCCAGTACTTC.

The chain employs TRBV19 and TRBJ1-1; D is possibly TRBD1 (6 bases). V lost 2 bases, J lost 3 bases, and 10 bases lay in between. Looked up from germline, CDR1 is LNHDA and CDR2 is SQIVND (reference sequence). The CDR3 has 14 amino acids. CDR3 in DNA: TGTGCCAGTAGTATAAGTCCAGGGGACACTGAAGCTTTCTTT. Its protein is CASSISPGDTEAFF.

The rearrangement joins TRBV11-3 to TRBJ2-7; 8 nucleotides agree with TRBD2. Trimming removed 5 bases from V and 7 bases from J; junction bases left unmatched: 4. Germline CDR1 is SGHNT and CDR2 is YENEEA. The CDR3 covers 12 residues. The CDR3 spells CASSGGLGEQYF. CDR3 DNA: TGTGCCAGCAGCGGGGGACTAGGGGAGCAGTACTTC.

The V call is TRBV10-2, the J call TRBJ1-3; TRBD1 aligns across 9 bases. V lost 4 bases and J lost 7; bases outside the gene matches: 8. CDR1 is WSHSY and CDR2 is SAAADI in the germline V gene. The CDR3 sequence is 15 residues long. The CDR3 DNA reads TGCGCCAGCAGTGCCGGGACAGGGATGTCGAACACCATATATTTT. Translation: CASSAGTGMSNTIYF.

This clone was recorded a few times. V usage is TRBV30 and J usage is TRBJ1-5; tentatively, D is TRBD1 (6 bases). The CDR3 has 16 amino acids. The V and J ends lost 3 bases and 6 bases respectively, with 21 bases between them. CDR1 is GTSNPN and CDR2 is SVGIG in the germline V gene (reference sequence). CDR3 nucleotide sequence: TGTGCCTGGAGCCTCCTGGGACAAACTTTTGGTCAGCCCCAGCATTTT. As protein: CAWSLLGQTFGQPQHF.

This chain connects TRBV5-1 to TRBJ2-7; 11 bases are shared with TRBD1. This CDR3 spans 14 amino acids. Germline lookup yields CDR1 SGHRS and CDR2 YFSETQ. Trimming took 3 bases from V and 2 from J; bases not matched to a gene: 1. CDR3 in amino acids: CASSSGQGAYEQYF. As DNA, the CDR3 is TGCGCCAGCAGCTCGGGACAGGGGGCCTACGAGCAGTACTTC.

The V call is TRBV27, the J call TRBJ2-7; tentatively, D is TRBD2 (6 bases). The germline V and J ends were trimmed by 4 bases and 0 bases, with 13 bases remaining between them. Germline CDR1 is MNHEY and CDR2 is SMNVEV (reference sequence). This CDR3 has 15 residues. The DNA for the CDR3 is TGTGCCAGCAGTTCCGGGACTGGAAGCTCCTACGAGCAGTACTTC. It specifies CASSSGTGSSYEQYF.

CDR3 sequence (DNA): TGCGCCAGCAGCCAAGATTCTGGGCCAGGGAACTATGGCTACACCTTC. Translation gives CASSQDSGPGNYGYTF. V usage is TRBV4-3 and J usage is TRBJ1-2; the D gene is possibly TRBD1 (5 bases). The V gene lost 0 bases and the J gene lost 2 bases, with 13 bases spanning the gap. Germline CDR1 is LGHNA and CDR2 is YSLEER. The CDR3 extends over 16 amino acids.